This TCR beta chain was captured by sequencing in a study of technical replicates of blood from several donors (dated by TCRdb to the late 2010s). This clone was seen a few times. Its antigen target is currently unknown. Base quality data are lacking; no much larger clone is found one base away. The germline V gene sets CDR1 to SGDLS and CDR2 to YYNGEE. Reading from cysteine to phenylalanine, the CDR3 counts 16 amino acids. The DNA shown is the 48-base CDR3, in frame from base 1. After removal of 0 bases from V and 3 bases from J, the junction retains 4 bases not matched to a gene. The library was generated by the immunoSEQ multiplex PCR assay. TCRdb took over this immuneACCESS table, retaining in-frame rearrangements with V and J assigned. Such tables are incomplete; in checked studies, under half of the missing clones stem from an unresolved V gene, and the remainder is unexplained. For this sample the table gives more than 70,000 clones, of which roughly 97% were detected only once. Jointly, the top ten make up 0.22% of the sample.

The sequence is built from TRBV9 and TRBJ2-3; TRBD2 agrees with 10 junctional bases. This TCR was recovered from a human donor in good health. Sequenced input: T cells isolated from PBMCs. The nucleotide sequence is given as TGTGCCAGCAGCGTAGATCCTAGCGGGAGAACAGATACGCAGTATTTT. It is translated as CASSVDPSGRTDTQYF.